This is a list of T cell receptor beta chains from one sample in a study of blood T cell repertoires in COVID-19. Here immunoSEQ multiplex PCR was the method, and the copy in TCRdb shows in-frame clones only, minus some. The sample gives 100,000 to 130,000 clones, less than 75% of which show up once; about 1.8% is in the top ten. The sequenced material came from peripheral blood. Source of these receptors: a woman in her thirties or forties with acute or convalescent COVID-19. Both conserved end residues are part of each CDR3. D genes are given only for firm matches. The size entry is marked missing in some rows and otherwise reads once, few, many or a size class.

J gene: TRBJ2-4; clone size: .; D gene: .; CDR3 length: 17; V gene: TRBV3-1/TRBV3-2; CDR3 protein: CASSQDGLALSKNIQYF; CDR3 DNA: TGTGCCAGCAGCCAAGATGGCCTAGCGTTATCCAAAAACATTCAGTACTTC
J gene: TRBJ2-7; clone size: .; D gene: TRBD1; CDR3 length: 15; V gene: TRBV5-1; CDR3 protein: CASTFRTGAGSEQYF; CDR3 DNA: TGCGCCAGCACCTTTCGGACAGGGGCAGGATCCGAGCAGTACTTC
J gene: TRBJ2-7; clone size: .; D gene: TRBD1; CDR3 length: 14; V gene: TRBV5-1; CDR3 protein: CASSLVGQGHEQYF; CDR3 DNA: TGCGCCAGCAGCTTGGTGGGACAGGGTCACGAGCAGTACTTC
J gene: TRBJ1-1; clone size: once; D gene: TRBD1; CDR3 length: 13; V gene: TRBV5-6; CDR3 protein: CASSIGTDTEAFF; CDR3 DNA: TGTGCCAGCAGCATCGGGACAGATACTGAAGCTTTCTTT
J gene: TRBJ1-2; clone size: .; D gene: TRBD1; CDR3 length: 13; V gene: TRBV2; CDR3 protein: CASRDRGPYGYTF; CDR3 DNA: TGTGCCAGCAGAGACAGGGGTCCCTATGGCTACACCTTC
J gene: TRBJ2-2; clone size: .; D gene: .; CDR3 length: 15; V gene: TRBV15; CDR3 protein: CATSIDRLNTGELFF; CDR3 DNA: TGTGCCACCAGCATCGACAGGCTCAACACCGGGGAGCTGTTTTTT
J gene: TRBJ1-2; clone size: .; D gene: TRBD1; CDR3 length: 14; V gene: TRBV3-1/TRBV3-2; CDR3 protein: CASSPSDRVGGYTF; CDR3 DNA: TGTGCCAGCAGCCCCTCGGACAGGGTGGGCGGCTACACCTTC
J gene: TRBJ2-2; clone size: .; D gene: .; CDR3 length: 19; V gene: TRBV28; CDR3 protein: CASSRSLGQPTANTGELFF; CDR3 DNA: TGTGCCAGCAGTCGCTCCCTAGGACAGCCAACGGCAAACACCGGGGAGCTGTTTTTT
J gene: TRBJ2-3; clone size: .; D gene: TRBD1; CDR3 length: 15; V gene: TRBV7-2; CDR3 protein: CASSDRQGTTDTQYF; CDR3 DNA: TGTGCCAGCAGCGACAGACAGGGGACCACAGATACGCAGTATTTT
J gene: TRBJ1-2; clone size: .; D gene: .; CDR3 length: 13; V gene: TRBV15; CDR3 protein: CATSRAGDYGYTF; CDR3 DNA: TGTGCCACCAGCAGAGCGGGTGACTATGGCTACACCTTC
J gene: TRBJ2-5; clone size: .; D gene: .; CDR3 length: 12; V gene: TRBV10-3; CDR3 protein: CAISEPRGTQYF; CDR3 DNA: TGTGCCATCAGTGAGCCCCGAGGGACCCAGTACTTC
J gene: TRBJ2-3; clone size: .; D gene: .; CDR3 length: 17; V gene: TRBV7-3; CDR3 protein: CASSGQGGDSRGDTQYF; CDR3 DNA: TGTGCCAGCAGCGGGCAGGGCGGGGACAGTCGTGGAGATACGCAGTATTTT
J gene: TRBJ2-1; clone size: .; D gene: .; CDR3 length: 16; V gene: TRBV4-2; CDR3 protein: CASSQAGVRNENEQFF; CDR3 DNA: TGTGCCAGCAGCCAAGCCGGGGTTCGGAATGAGAATGAGCAGTTCTTC
J gene: TRBJ1-6; clone size: once; D gene: .; CDR3 length: 17; V gene: TRBV3-1/TRBV3-2; CDR3 protein: CASSQGLGQSFGSPLHF; CDR3 DNA: TGTGCCAGCAGCCAAGGCCTGGGGCAATCATTCGGTTCACCCCTCCACTTT
J gene: TRBJ1-1; clone size: .; D gene: .; CDR3 length: 13; V gene: TRBV5-5; CDR3 protein: CASSLSPATEAFF; CDR3 DNA: TGTGCCAGCAGCTTGTCCCCCGCGACTGAAGCTTTCTTT
J gene: TRBJ2-1; clone size: .; D gene: .; CDR3 length: 15; V gene: TRBV6-6; CDR3 protein: CASRNRSGADNEQFF; CDR3 DNA: TGTGCCAGCAGGAATAGGTCAGGGGCGGACAATGAGCAGTTCTTC
J gene: TRBJ1-4; clone size: few; D gene: .; CDR3 length: 10; V gene: TRBV2; CDR3 protein: CASPNEKLFF; CDR3 DNA: TGTGCCAGCCCGAATGAAAAACTGTTTTTT
J gene: TRBJ2-2; clone size: .; D gene: TRBD2; CDR3 length: 14; V gene: TRBV5-1; CDR3 protein: CASRLASNTGELFF; CDR3 DNA: TGCGCCAGCCGACTAGCCTCGAACACCGGGGAGCTGTTTTTT
J gene: TRBJ2-5; clone size: .; D gene: .; CDR3 length: 16; V gene: TRBV9; CDR3 protein: CASSALEGGYQETQYF; CDR3 DNA: TGTGCCAGCAGCGCCCTAGAGGGGGGGTACCAAGAGACCCAGTACTTC
J gene: TRBJ1-1; clone size: .; D gene: .; CDR3 length: 13; V gene: TRBV29-1; CDR3 protein: CSVGADLNTEAFF; CDR3 DNA: TGCAGCGTTGGGGCAGACCTTAACACTGAAGCTTTCTTT
J gene: TRBJ2-5; clone size: .; D gene: TRBD2; CDR3 length: 14; V gene: TRBV5-1; CDR3 protein: CASSLLAGGETQYF; CDR3 DNA: TGCGCCAGCAGCTTGCTAGCGGGTGGGGAGACCCAGTACTTC
J gene: TRBJ1-4; clone size: .; D gene: TRBD1; CDR3 length: 16; V gene: TRBV11-2; CDR3 protein: CASSSDPRGTGSKLFF; CDR3 DNA: TGTGCCAGCAGCTCCGACCCACGGGGGACAGGGTCAAAACTGTTTTTT
J gene: TRBJ1-2; clone size: .; D gene: .; CDR3 length: 14; V gene: TRBV9; CDR3 protein: CASSATTENYGYTF; CDR3 DNA: TGTGCCAGCAGCGCTACGACAGAGAACTATGGCTACACCTTC
J gene: TRBJ2-3; clone size: few; D gene: .; CDR3 length: 14; V gene: TRBV2; CDR3 protein: CASRPGGSPDTQYF; CDR3 DNA: TGTGCCAGCAGACCCGGGGGTTCTCCAGATACGCAGTATTTT
J gene: TRBJ1-6; clone size: .; D gene: .; CDR3 length: 15; V gene: TRBV7-9; CDR3 protein: CASSLASGDRGALHF; CDR3 DNA: TGTGCCAGCAGCTTAGCCTCGGGGGACCGTGGGGCCCTCCACTTT
J gene: TRBJ1-4; clone size: .; D gene: TRBD1; CDR3 length: 19; V gene: TRBV10-3; CDR3 protein: CAISEWKRTGKDSNEKLFF; CDR3 DNA: TGTGCCATCAGTGAGTGGAAACGGACAGGCAAAGACTCTAATGAAAAACTGTTTTTT
J gene: TRBJ2-7; clone size: .; D gene: .; CDR3 length: 13; V gene: TRBV12-3/TRBV12-4; CDR3 protein: CASSLGLAREQYF; CDR3 DNA: TGTGCCAGCAGTTTAGGGTTAGCGAGAGAGCAGTACTTC
J gene: TRBJ2-1; clone size: .; D gene: .; CDR3 length: 13; V gene: TRBV7-2; CDR3 protein: CASSLSSYNEQFF; CDR3 DNA: TGTGCCAGCAGCTTATCTTCGTACAATGAGCAGTTCTTC
J gene: TRBJ2-5; clone size: .; D gene: .; CDR3 length: 14; V gene: TRBV7-2; CDR3 protein: CASRETGRWKTQYF; CDR3 DNA: TGTGCCAGCCGGGAGACAGGGAGGTGGAAGACCCAGTACTTC
J gene: TRBJ2-2; clone size: few; D gene: .; CDR3 length: 13; V gene: TRBV24-1; CDR3 protein: CATKDTNTGELFF; CDR3 DNA: TGTGCCACCAAGGACACCAACACCGGGGAGCTGTTTTTT
J gene: TRBJ2-1; clone size: .; D gene: .; CDR3 length: 15; V gene: TRBV24-1; CDR3 protein: CATSDFDTSYNEQFF; CDR3 DNA: TGTGCCACCAGTGATTTTGACACCTCCTACAATGAGCAGTTCTTC
J gene: TRBJ1-6; clone size: many; D gene: .; CDR3 length: 14; V gene: TRBV6-5; CDR3 protein: CASSYSTGESPLHF; CDR3 DNA: TGTGCCAGCAGTTACTCGACGGGTGAATCACCCCTCCACTTT
J gene: TRBJ2-1; clone size: .; D gene: TRBD1; CDR3 length: 17; V gene: TRBV6-2/TRBV6-3; CDR3 protein: CASSYSEVTGGLGEQFF; CDR3 DNA: TGTGCCAGCAGTTACTCGGAGGTGACAGGGGGCTTGGGTGAGCAGTTCTTC
J gene: TRBJ2-7; clone size: .; D gene: TRBD1; CDR3 length: 16; V gene: TRBV19; CDR3 protein: CASRPRGQGLSYEQYF; CDR3 DNA: TGTGCCAGTAGACCACGCGGACAGGGACTCTCCTACGAGCAGTACTTC
J gene: TRBJ2-7; clone size: .; D gene: .; CDR3 length: 13; V gene: TRBV19; CDR3 protein: CASSSQGSYEQYF; CDR3 DNA: TGTGCCAGTAGTAGCCAGGGGTCCTACGAGCAGTACTTC
J gene: TRBJ1-1; clone size: .; D gene: .; CDR3 length: 13; V gene: TRBV10-3; CDR3 protein: CAISPNFNTEAFF; CDR3 DNA: TGTGCCATCAGTCCCAATTTCAACACTGAAGCTTTCTTT
J gene: TRBJ2-5; clone size: .; D gene: TRBD2; CDR3 length: 16; V gene: TRBV15; CDR3 protein: CATSSYRGGRQETQYF; CDR3 DNA: TGTGCCACCAGCAGTTACCGGGGGGGCCGGCAAGAGACCCAGTACTTC
J gene: TRBJ1-3; clone size: few; D gene: .; CDR3 length: 14; V gene: TRBV30; CDR3 protein: CAWTATGSGNTIYF; CDR3 DNA: TGTGCCTGGACCGCGACAGGCTCTGGAAACACCATATATTTT
J gene: TRBJ1-6; clone size: .; D gene: .; CDR3 length: 13; V gene: TRBV6-6; CDR3 protein: CASSQRGGSPLHF; CDR3 DNA: TGTGCCAGCAGTCAGCGGGGGGGGTCACCCCTCCACTTT
J gene: TRBJ1-2; clone size: .; D gene: .; CDR3 length: 12; V gene: TRBV19; CDR3 protein: CASSPGQGGYTF; CDR3 DNA: TGTGCCAGTAGTCCTGGCCAGGGTGGCTACACCTTC
J gene: TRBJ2-3; clone size: .; D gene: TRBD1; CDR3 length: 14; V gene: TRBV5-1; CDR3 protein: CASSLGTGGDTQYF; CDR3 DNA: TGCGCCAGCAGCTTGGGGACAGGTGGTGATACGCAGTATTTT
J gene: TRBJ1-2; clone size: .; D gene: TRBD1; CDR3 length: 13; V gene: TRBV11-2; CDR3 protein: CASSFARGQGYTF; CDR3 DNA: TGTGCCAGCAGCTTTGCCAGGGGGCAAGGCTACACCTTC
J gene: TRBJ2-7; clone size: .; D gene: TRBD1; CDR3 length: 12; V gene: TRBV10-3; CDR3 protein: CAIRGTGGEQYF; CDR3 DNA: TGTGCCATCAGAGGGACAGGCGGTGAGCAGTACTTC
J gene: TRBJ2-3; clone size: .; D gene: .; CDR3 length: 12; V gene: TRBV3-1/TRBV3-2; CDR3 protein: CASSPDRDTQYF; CDR3 DNA: TGTGCCAGCAGCCCAGACCGGGATACGCAGTATTTT